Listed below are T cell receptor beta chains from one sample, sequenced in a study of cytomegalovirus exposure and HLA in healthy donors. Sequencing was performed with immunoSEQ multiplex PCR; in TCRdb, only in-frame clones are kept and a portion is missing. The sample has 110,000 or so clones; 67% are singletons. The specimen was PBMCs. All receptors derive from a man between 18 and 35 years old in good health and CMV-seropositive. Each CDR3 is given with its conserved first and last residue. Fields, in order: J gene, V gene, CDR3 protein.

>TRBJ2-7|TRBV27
CASNNAGYGEQYF
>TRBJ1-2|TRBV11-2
CASSLAGGNYGYTF
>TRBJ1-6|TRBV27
CASSWTGNSPLHF
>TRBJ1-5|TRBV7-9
CSSSFQPGTGRGPQHF
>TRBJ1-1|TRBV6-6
CASSYAGRDTEAFF
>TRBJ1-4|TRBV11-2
CASSLMGGTNEKLFF
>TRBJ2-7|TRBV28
CASSLYGGGLTYEQYF
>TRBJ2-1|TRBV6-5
CASSRDRVKFF
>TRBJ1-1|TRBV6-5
CASSYGGSMNTEAFF
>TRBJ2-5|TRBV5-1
CASSPLQGEIPETQYF
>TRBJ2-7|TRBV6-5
CASSYWVGDEQYF
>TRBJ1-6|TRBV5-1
CASSLSGGSESPLHF
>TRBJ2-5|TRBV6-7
CASDETLLAGGFGVRYQETQYF
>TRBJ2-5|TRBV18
CASSPTSGLVETQYF
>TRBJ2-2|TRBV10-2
CASSDWGGSSTGELFF
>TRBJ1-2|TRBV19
CASSARQGDWDYGYTF
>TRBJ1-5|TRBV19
CASSRRGGTLANQPQHF
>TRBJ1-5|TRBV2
CASSVVGNQPQHF
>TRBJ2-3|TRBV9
CASSAGLAGGPQYF
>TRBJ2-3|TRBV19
CASSILGAVATDTQYF
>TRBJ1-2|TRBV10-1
CASSETGTGVLDGYTF
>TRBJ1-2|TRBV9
CASSTGQGAYGYTF
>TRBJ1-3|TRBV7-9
CASSLTGDSSGNTIYF
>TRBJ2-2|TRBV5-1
CASSLQGGFANTGELFF
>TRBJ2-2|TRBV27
CASSRSGETGELFF
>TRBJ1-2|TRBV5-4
CASIRMGQNYGYTF
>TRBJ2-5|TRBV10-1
CASSENGGALGTQYF
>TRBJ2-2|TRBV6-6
CASSSTDTGELFF
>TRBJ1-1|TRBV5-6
CASSLTRDSNTEAFF
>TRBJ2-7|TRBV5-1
CASSSLAGSEQYF
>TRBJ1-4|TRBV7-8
CASSLNRGRNEKLFF
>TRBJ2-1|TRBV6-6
CASSYDGLPGNEQFF
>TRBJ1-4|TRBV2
CASSEALGGAGEKLFF
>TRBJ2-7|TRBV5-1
CASSLLAGVHTQYEQYF
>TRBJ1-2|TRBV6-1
CASSRQTSYGYTF
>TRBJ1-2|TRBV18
CASSTGSLFYGYTF
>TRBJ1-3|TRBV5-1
CASSLGRGGSSGNTIYF
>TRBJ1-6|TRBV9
CASSLGGSNNSPLHF
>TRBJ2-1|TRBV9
CASSPRGQGSSYNEQFF
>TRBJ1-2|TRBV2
CASSGDSFYGYTF
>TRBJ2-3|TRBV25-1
CASSAGGKGTDTQYF
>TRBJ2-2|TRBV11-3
CASSSTINRGPTGELFF
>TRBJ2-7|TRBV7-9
CASSLSPGPYEQYF